These T cell receptor beta chains were read from a single sample in a study of response to subunit inactivated influenza vaccine. Using its own MiXCR run on the RT-PCR reads, TCRdb lists one record per CDR3 protein. The sample lists more than 200,000 distinct CDR3 sequences; 10% to 15% were seen once. Source: non-naive T cells sorted from PBMCs, taken less than 15 days before vaccination. All receptors derive from a man aged 50-60 years who received an inactivated influenza vaccine. Both conserved end residues are part of each CDR3. The D gene is left open where the match is weak.

TRBJ1-1,TRBV5-1,-,CASSPDRPNTEAFF
TRBJ2-4,TRBV4-3,-,CASSQDRRGDIQYF
TRBJ2-7,TRBV5-6,TRBD1,CASSLGTDSSYEQYF
TRBJ1-1,TRBV4-3,-,CASSLFAVNTEAFF
TRBJ2-2,TRBV7-2,-,CASSLVIRNTGELFF
TRBJ1-1,TRBV4-1,-,CASSQDLGRVVSDTEAFF
TRBJ2-3,TRBV28,-,CASSLYSGESTSTDTQYF
TRBJ2-7,TRBV25-1,-,CASSLEGAGRTYEQYF
TRBJ2-1,TRBV7-2,TRBD2,CASSRSGGRVTNEQFF
TRBJ2-1,TRBV5-1,TRBD2,CASSLPWTSGNNEQFF
TRBJ2-7,TRBV4-2,-,CASSPPGVRSYEQYF
TRBJ2-2,TRBV20-1,TRBD2,CSASDQGLTGELFF
TRBJ2-3,TRBV9,TRBD1,CASSVWTGRSTDTQYF
TRBJ2-4,TRBV11-2,-,CAISFGRGRDIQYF
TRBJ2-3,TRBV11-2,-,CASTLSTDTQYF
TRBJ2-7,TRBV4-3,-,CASSQDPVSYEQYF
TRBJ1-5,TRBV10-3,-,CAISPDSNQPQHF
TRBJ2-6,TRBV4-1,TRBD1,CASSQDSGQGVRVANVLTF
TRBJ2-1,TRBV12-3/TRBV12-4,TRBD2,CASSLTAGVNEQFF
TRBJ2-2,TRBV7-2,-,CASSIYRDTGELFF
TRBJ1-1,TRBV29-1,-,CSVERVAGTEAFF
-,TRBV28,-,CASSTGFAYEQFF
TRBJ1-5,TRBV30,TRBD1,CAWSWDRDQPQHF
TRBJ2-3,TRBV7-9,-,CASSLLSAGDTQYF
TRBJ1-5,TRBV19,-,CASSITGAGQPQHF
TRBJ2-6,TRBV20-1,-,CSAGGLSSGANVLTF
TRBJ2-2,TRBV5-1,-,CASSFSHKAGELFF
TRBJ1-3,TRBV28,-,CASSFKVGDSGNTIYF
TRBJ2-3,TRBV20-1,-,CSARASGVGRTDTQYF
TRBJ2-7,TRBV5-5,TRBD2,CASSLDVAGGSYEQYF
TRBJ2-7,TRBV27,-,CASSSTRGEQYF
TRBJ1-6,TRBV7-9,-,CASSLEGNNSPLHF
TRBJ2-3,TRBV5-1,-,CASSLGSIPPDTQYF
TRBJ2-1,TRBV7-2,-,CASSLVGGAFYNEQFF
TRBJ2-1,TRBV14,-,CASSQDLVSSYNEQFF
TRBJ2-5,TRBV16,-,CASSQYQGTETQYF
TRBJ1-2,TRBV6-1,-,CATIIPGGRGGYTF
TRBJ2-2,TRBV20-1,-,CSARGQGTGELFF
TRBJ2-3,TRBV12-3/TRBV12-4,-,CASRSWDTQYF
TRBJ2-5,TRBV19,-,CASSIWGRQIQETQYF
TRBJ2-7,TRBV29-1,-,CSVVPTGVEQYF
TRBJ1-2,TRBV20-1,TRBD1,CSAPGQGAHSYGYTF
TRBJ2-5,TRBV5-1,TRBD1,CASSRTGQETQYF
TRBJ2-2,TRBV16,-,CASSRGNTGELFF
TRBJ1-5,TRBV11-2,-,CASSLEGAGGGNQPQHF
TRBJ2-5,TRBV2,-,CATDPLTGQTQYF
TRBJ2-3,TRBV12-3/TRBV12-4,TRBD1,CASSNRVGGRTDTQYF
TRBJ2-3,TRBV7-1,TRBD2,CASSSEVLTGLAGVTSTDTQYF
TRBJ2-5,TRBV27,-,CASSRDRQQTQYF
TRBJ2-2,TRBV20-1,-,CSARQARVSGELFF
TRBJ1-1,TRBV10-3,-,CAISMVNTEAFF
TRBJ2-3,TRBV4-1,-,CASSHPQGGPTKYTQYF
TRBJ2-3,TRBV12-3/TRBV12-4,-,CASSLTAGTDTQYF
TRBJ2-5,TRBV27,-,CASSLGGAVPETQYF
TRBJ2-7,TRBV7-2,TRBD1,CASSFDRGRRNEQYF